One and the same sample provided the 31 T cell receptor beta chains below, sequenced in a study of cytomegalovirus exposure and HLA in healthy donors. The protocol was immunoSEQ multiplex PCR, while the TCRdb copy is restricted to in-frame clones and leaves out a portion. The sample includes about 56,000 clones, around 90% of them seen just once. The sequenced sample was PBMCs. The receptors were gathered from a man aged 18 to 30 in good health and CMV-seronegative.

The chain couples TRBV6-1 to TRBJ2-4; TRBD1 is a possible D gene (5 bases). This CDR3 has 12 residues. Germline V CDR1 and CDR2: MNHNS, SASEGT. V lost 0 bases, J lost 14 bases, and 11 bases lay in between. For the CDR3, the DNA is TGTGCCAGCAGTGAAGCGCCCAGGGCCAAGTACTTC. Translating gives CASSEAPRAKYF.

The chain employs TRBV29-1 and TRBJ2-7; TRBD1 aligns across 8 bases. Trimming removed 6 bases from V and 6 bases from J; junction bases left unmatched: 7. Germline CDR1 reads SQVTM; CDR2 reads ANQGSEA. There are 12 residues in the CDR3. CDR3 protein: CSVGQTGGEQYF. As DNA, the CDR3 is TGCAGCGTAGGCCAAACAGGGGGCGAGCAGTACTTC.

The gene calls are TRBV7-2 and TRBJ2-7, with 10 bases aligning to TRBD1. Trimming at V came to 5 bases and at J to 5 bases, leaving 9 bases not matched to a gene. In germline, CDR1 is SGHTA, CDR2 FQGNSA. This CDR3 is 15 amino acids long. The CDR3 reads CASSQVTGGFHEQYF. The DNA of the CDR3 is TGTGCCAGCAGCCAAGTGACAGGGGGCTTCCACGAGCAGTACTTC.

CDR3 DNA sequence: TGTGCCAGCAGTATTACCGGGACTAGCGCATACGAGCAGTACTTC. The encoded protein is CASSITGTSAYEQYF. The chain employs TRBV6-5 and TRBJ2-7, with 10 positions matching TRBD2. CDR1 and CDR2 (germline): MNHEY, SVGAGI. The CDR3 is made up of 15 amino acids. V was pared by 5 bases and J by 4 bases, with 8 bases of the junction left unmatched.

The V and J genes are TRBV4-1 and TRBJ2-1; 8 nucleotides align to TRBD2. Germline V gene lookup returns CDR1 MGHRA and CDR2 YSYEKL. There are 16 residues in the CDR3. The junction had 10 bases not matched to a gene; V was cut back by 3 bases and J by 6 bases. CDR3 protein: CASSHRRNSGTNEQFF. The DNA for the CDR3 is TGCGCCAGCAGCCATCGCAGAAATAGCGGGACCAATGAGCAGTTCTTC.

V usage is TRBV7-2 and J usage is TRBJ2-1; D call uncertain. Germline CDR1 and CDR2: SGHTA and FQGNSA. Between the trimmed V and J ends, which lost 3 bases and 2 bases, there was a span of 8 bases. The length of the CDR3 is 14 residues. CDR3 protein: CASSFYDTYNEQFF. The CDR3 DNA reads TGTGCCAGCAGCTTTTACGACACCTACAATGAGCAGTTCTTC. Full variable domain (outside the CDR3, taken from reference TRBV7-2 and TRBJ2-1): GAGVSQSPSNKVTEKGKDVELRCDPISGHTALYWYRQSLGQGLEFLIYFQGNSAPDKSGLPSDRFSAERTGGSVSTLTIQRTQQEDSAVYLCASSFYDTYNEQFFGPGTRLTVL.

The chain employs TRBV6-5 and TRBJ2-3; 8 nucleotides line up with TRBD2. The CDR3 spans 14 residues. CDR1 and CDR2 from the germline V gene are MNHEY and SVGAGI. The ends lost 4 bases at V and 4 bases at J; junction bases unmatched: 4. The CDR3, as DNA: TGTGCCAGCAGTTCCCCGGGACTAGCAGATACGCAGTATTTT. Protein product: CASSSPGLADTQYF.

CDR3 loop: CASTPLGLAGSYNEQFF. The CDR3 nucleotides are TGTGCCAGCACCCCCCTGGGACTAGCGGGGTCCTACAATGAGCAGTTCTTC. The rearrangement uses TRBV28 and TRBJ2-1; 13 nucleotides match TRBD2. Per germline, CDR1 MDHEN and CDR2 SYDVKM. Germline trimming cut 7 bases from V and 1 base from J; bases unmatched to any gene: 7. The CDR3 has 17 residues.

This clone was observed once. V is TRBV7-9 and J is TRBJ2-3, with D maybe TRBD2 (6 bases). V was clipped by 5 bases and J by 6 bases, with 21 bases between them. The CDR3 is 16 amino acids. CDR1 is SEHNR and CDR2 is FQNEAQ in the germline V gene (reference sequence). The CDR3 loop reads CASSPMGLTGGDTQYF. The CDR3, as DNA: TGTGCCAGCAGCCCAATGGGACTGACTGGTGGGGATACGCAGTATTTT.

This rearrangement joins TRBV18 to TRBJ2-1; possibly TRBD2 for D (7 bases). CDR3 length equals 12 residues. The V and J ends lost 8 bases and 8 bases respectively, with 13 bases between them. CDR1 is KGHSH and CDR2 is LQKENI in the germline V gene. CDR3 in amino acids: CASRPGGDEQFF. CDR3 in DNA: TGTGCCAGCCGCCCGGGGGGCGATGAGCAGTTCTTC.

V gene TRBV9 combines with J gene TRBJ2-3; maybe TRBD1 (5 bases). V lost 4 bases and J lost 2, with 14 bases in between. This CDR3 is built from 15 residues. CDR1 and CDR2 (germline): SGDLS, YYNGEE. The CDR3 loop reads CASSPLGVTTDTQYF. The CDR3 nucleotides are TGTGCCAGCAGCCCCCTAGGGGTCACCACAGATACGCAGTATTTT.

This sequence joins TRBV4-3 and TRBJ1-1; D is possibly TRBD1 (5 bases). Germline V CDR1 and CDR2: LGHNA, YSLEER. This CDR3 has 15 amino acids. V was trimmed by 0 bases and J by 4 bases, leaving 12 bases between them. The CDR3 here is CASSQDPGGSTEAFF. The DNA for the CDR3 is TGCGCCAGCAGCCAAGATCCGGGGGGGTCCACTGAAGCTTTCTTT.

The V and J genes are TRBV9 and TRBJ2-1; 8 nucleotides agree with TRBD2. The CDR3 spans 16 residues. V dropped 1 base and J dropped 6; count of bases not matched to a gene: 9. Germline CDR1 reads SGDLS; CDR2 reads YYNGEE. The CDR3 reads CASSVRPGLGSNEQFF. CDR3 coding DNA: TGTGCCAGCAGCGTAAGACCGGGACTAGGGTCCAATGAGCAGTTCTTC.

The CDR3 coding sequence is TGTGCCAGTAGTAAGGACAGGGTTAGCGGGGAGCTGTTTTTT. This translates into CASSKDRVSGELFF. This chain links TRBV19 with TRBJ2-2; 8 bases line up with TRBD1. The CDR3 loop spans 14 amino acids. Germline CDR1 and CDR2: LNHDA and SQIVND (reference sequence). The ends lost 4 bases at V and 7 bases at J; junction bases unmatched: 5.

This clone was seen just once. The V gene is TRBV7-9, the J gene TRBJ2-1; unclear D gene. Germline V CDR1 and CDR2: SEHNR, FQNEAQ (reference sequence). The CDR3 covers 14 residues. Trimming took 0 bases from V and 8 from J, leaving 11 bases between them. CDR3: CASSLAGDNYEQFF. The CDR3 nucleotides read TGTGCCAGCAGCTTAGCCGGAGATAACTATGAGCAGTTCTTC.

This sequence joins TRBV5-6 and TRBJ2-6; 7 bases are a match to TRBD1. The CDR3 is made up of 15 amino acids. Per germline, CDR1 SGHDT and CDR2 YYEEEE. After removal of 5 bases from V and 12 bases from J, the junction contained 14 bases not matched to a gene. CDR3 sequence reads: CASSLAGTAPLVLTF. The CDR3 nucleotides are TGTGCCAGCAGTTTAGCCGGGACAGCCCCCCTCGTCCTGACTTTC.

The chain employs TRBV2 and TRBJ2-7; 7 bases align to TRBD2. The CDR3 is made up of 14 amino acids. CDR1 is SNHLY, CDR2 FYNNEI, per germline. Trimming took 6 bases from V and 5 from J; bases not matched to a gene: 10. The CDR3 reads CASSEQAGEDEQYF. The CDR3 DNA reads TGTGCCAGCAGCGAACAGGCGGGGGAGGACGAGCAGTACTTC.

The chain uses TRBV7-9 and TRBJ2-3; D unresolved. The CDR3 is 16 residues long. The germline V and J ends were trimmed by 5 bases and 7 bases, with 22 bases remaining between them. In germline, CDR1 is SEHNR, CDR2 FQNEAQ (reference sequence). The CDR3 nucleotides are TGTGCCAGCAGCCCAACGACCGGGTTTTTGTTAAATACGCAGTATTTT. This codes for CASSPTTGFLLNTQYF.

This sequence joins TRBV5-1 and TRBJ2-1, with TRBD1 identical over 12 bases. Germline CDR1 reads SGHRS; CDR2 reads YFSETQ. V was pared by 4 bases and J by 9 bases, with 5 bases of the junction left unmatched. The CDR3 extends over 14 amino acids. CDR3 DNA sequence: TGCGCCAGCAGCGCCGGGACAGGGGGCACTGAGCAGTTCTTC. Amino acid sequence: CASSAGTGGTEQFF.

About this clone itself: A junction boundary mismatches the germline segment, possibly from a read error. This sequence joins TRBV7-9 and TRBJ2-1, with 11 bases aligning to TRBD2. The CDR3 covers 15 residues. Germline assignment: CDR1 SEHNR and CDR2 FQNEAQ (reference sequence). CDR3 in amino acids: CASSLAGGPGNGAFF. As DNA, the CDR3 is TGTGCCAGCAGCCTAGCGGGAGGACCCGGGAACGGTGCGTTCTTC.

This rearrangement joins TRBV25-1 to TRBJ2-3; TRBD2 aligns across 9 bases. The CDR3 consists of 15 residues. V trimming: 5 bases; J trimming: 6 bases; junction bases outside the gene matches: 9. Per the germline V gene, CDR1 is MGHDK and CDR2 is SYGVNS. The CDR3 here is CASSKLAGSFDTQYF. The CDR3 DNA reads as TGTGCCAGCAGTAAACTAGCGGGTAGTTTTGATACGCAGTATTTT.

Remarks on this clone: This is likely a read error, given that the CDR3 carries no conserved phenylalanine or tryptophan at its end. No DNA is shown, since the ends of the CDR3 on it are uncertain; the CDR3 is the one TCRdb lists. The chain has TRBV10-3 and TRBJ2-7; the D call TRBD1 from the table was never checked on the DNA. Germline V gene lookup returns CDR1 ENHRY and CDR2 SYGVKD. Termini included, the CDR3 measures 9 amino acids. CDR3 region: CAISDLTEQ.

The V call is TRBV6-5, the J call TRBJ2-5, with D possibly being TRBD2 (6 bases). This CDR3 is built from 15 residues. Germline V gene lookup returns CDR1 MNHEY and CDR2 SVGAGI. Trimming shortened V by 4 bases and J by 5 bases, and 17 bases separated the two germline ends. CDR3 sequence reads: CASSSTGGKGETQYF. CDR3 DNA: TGTGCCAGCAGTTCCACCGGGGGAAAGGGGGAGACCCAGTACTTC.

The J gene is TRBJ1-1, the V gene TRBV15; a possible D gene is TRBD1 (5 bases). Germline V gene data show CDR1 as LNHNV and CDR2 as YYDKDF (reference sequence). Trimming pared 3 bases from V and 3 bases from J, leaving 11 bases between. This CDR3 has 14 amino acids. The DNA of the CDR3 is TGTGCCACCAGCAGCAGGGTGGAAGACACTGAAGCTTTCTTT. This translates into CATSSRVEDTEAFF.

The chain joins TRBV7-9 to TRBJ2-3, with no clear D. V was pared by 5 bases and J by 0 bases, with 9 bases between. The germline V gene encodes CDR1 SEHNR and CDR2 FQNEAQ (reference sequence). The CDR3 has 14 residues. The CDR3 is CASSTDGSTDTQYF. In nucleotides, the CDR3 is TGTGCCAGCAGCACAGACGGTAGCACAGATACGCAGTATTTT. The full variable domain, in which reference TRBV7-9 and TRBJ2-3 provide the parts outside the CDR3, is DTGVSQNPRHKITKRGQNVTFRCDPISEHNRLYWYRQTLGQGPEFLTYFQNEAQLEKSRLLSDRFSAERPKGSFSTLEIQRTEQGDSAMYLCASSTDGSTDTQYFGPGTRLTVL.

The J gene is TRBJ2-1, the V gene TRBV19; the match to TRBD2 covers 11 bases. Looked up from germline, CDR1 is LNHDA and CDR2 is SQIVND (reference sequence). The CDR3 runs 18 residues. J was trimmed by 0 bases and V by 1 base; bases with no gene match: 5. The DNA of the CDR3 is TGTGCCAGTAGTATAGGTTTCCTAGCGGGAGGCTCCTACAATGAGCAGTTCTTC. Protein product: CASSIGFLAGGSYNEQFF.

This clone came up once. This chain connects TRBV5-1 to TRBJ2-1; weak D call: TRBD1 (6 bases). Trimming removed 2 bases from V and 10 bases from J, with 7 bases in between. The germline V gene has CDR1 SGHRS and CDR2 YFSETQ. The CDR3 is 11 residues long. In DNA form, the CDR3 reads TGCGCCAGCAGCTTTACAGGGGAGCAGTTCTTC. It codes for CASSFTGEQFF.

This clone has only a few counts. V and J are TRBV28 and TRBJ1-2, with 8 bases identical to TRBD1. Germline loops: CDR1 MDHEN, CDR2 SYDVKM. This CDR3 comprises 16 residues. Trimming cost V 6 bases and J 4 bases; bases outside gene matches: 13. As DNA, the CDR3 is TGTGCCAGCAGACACCCCTCCGGGACAGGACCCTATGGCTACACCTTC. Amino acids: CASRHPSGTGPYGYTF.

The chain is built from TRBV4-1 and TRBJ2-7; 11 bases line up with TRBD2. Germline-derived CDR1 and CDR2 are MGHRA and YSYEKL. Losses at the gene ends were 4 bases for V and 2 bases for J; bases not matched to a gene: 7. The CDR3 covers 16 residues. The CDR3 here is CASSPRLAGNPYEQYF. Here the CDR3 DNA reads TGCGCCAGCAGCCCCCGACTAGCGGGAAACCCCTACGAGCAGTACTTC.

V and J are TRBV7-2 and TRBJ2-7; the D gene is possibly TRBD1 (5 bases). Trimming removed 3 bases from V and 0 bases from J, with 18 bases in between. The CDR3 is made up of 17 amino acids. Germline CDR1 SGHTA, CDR2 FQGNSA. The CDR3 spells CASSFTDSQTSSYEQYF. CDR3 DNA sequence: TGTGCCAGCAGCTTCACCGACAGCCAGACAAGCTCCTACGAGCAGTACTTC.

This clone turned up a few times. The chain has TRBV7-9 and TRBJ2-7, with 8 bases that match TRBD1. V shed 5 bases, J shed 6 bases, and the junction held 9 bases outside the gene matches. Germline V gives CDR1 SEHNR, CDR2 FQNEAQ (reference sequence). CDR3 length: 14 residues. The CDR3 nucleotides are TGTGCCAGCAGCGCAACAGGGGGGTACTTCGAGCAGTACTTC. It specifies CASSATGGYFEQYF.